The next 15 T cell receptor beta chains were all read from a single sample in a study of shared clonotypes between healthy human individuals. Profiling relied on immunoSEQ multiplex PCR, and the TCRdb table lists in-frame clones only, not all of them. The sample consists of about 2,500,000 clones, around nine tenths of them appearing once. Sequenced sample: naive CD4+ T cells sorted from blood. Subset of the sample: CD45RA+ positively selected. Source of these receptors: a young man in good health.

The chain is built from TRBV7-2 and TRBJ2-1, with 15 bases identical to TRBD2. The CDR3 loop spans 16 amino acids. The germline V gene encodes CDR1 SGHTA and CDR2 FQGNSA. After removal of 5 bases from V and 7 bases from J, the junction contained 6 bases not matched to a gene. This CDR3 reads CASSPRTSGRANEQFF. In DNA, the CDR3 is TGTGCCAGCAGCCCGCGGACTAGCGGGAGGGCAAATGAGCAGTTCTTC.

The gene calls are TRBV5-8 and TRBJ2-2; no clear D. The CDR3 is 16 residues long. Per germline, CDR1 SGHTS and CDR2 YDEGEE. The ends were cut back, 0 bases at V and 2 bases at J, with 11 bases in the middle. The CDR3 sequence is CASSLVIGRNTGELFF. The DNA of the CDR3 is TGTGCCAGCAGCTTGGTTATCGGGCGAAACACCGGGGAGCTGTTTTTT.

Concerning this clone: Germline is not matched at one junction end, which may reflect a read error. The chain carries TRBV19 and TRBJ1-2; the D is unclear. CDR3 size: 15 residues. Germline V gene lookup returns CDR1 LNHDA and CDR2 SQIVND (reference sequence). CDR3 coding DNA: TGTGCCAGTAGCATAGGTGCCTCCGGTGGCTATGGCTACACCTTC. Translation: CASSIGASGGYGYTF.

As regards this clone: This same CDR3 is encoded by further DNA sequences in the sample. The chain has TRBV7-3 and TRBJ2-2; D remains ambiguous. The V and J ends lost 4 bases and 5 bases respectively, with 8 bases between them. This CDR3 region has 13 residues. Per the germline V gene, CDR1 is SGHTA and CDR2 is FQGTGA. CDR3 nucleotides: TGTGCCAGCAGCTCCCAAGGGACCGGGGAGCTGTTTTTT. Encoded protein: CASSSQGTGELFF.

This clone was found once. The V gene is TRBV7-2, the J gene TRBJ2-3; D remains unclear. Germline CDR1 and CDR2: SGHTA and FQGNSA. V lost 0 bases, J lost 0 bases, and 13 bases lay in between. CDR3 length equals 17 residues. This chain's CDR3 is CASSLALLFSSTDTQYF. CDR3 coding DNA: TGTGCCAGCAGCTTAGCGCTCCTTTTTTCTAGCACAGATACGCAGTATTTT.

This chain links TRBV6-6 with TRBJ1-1; perhaps TRBD1 as D (6 bases). The CDR3 contains 14 residues. The ends were cut back, 7 bases at V and 4 bases at J, with 16 bases in the middle. Germline assignment: CDR1 MNHNY and CDR2 SVGAGI (reference sequence). CDR3 sequence reads: CASIQQGRGTEAFF. For the CDR3, the DNA is TGTGCCAGCATCCAACAGGGTCGTGGCACTGAAGCTTTCTTT.

The chain uses TRBV28 and TRBJ1-6, with 7 positions matching TRBD1. The V segment lost 6 bases and the J segment 8 bases; nucleotides outside the gene matches: 7. Germline values: CDR1 MDHEN, CDR2 SYDVKM. This CDR3 has 14 residues. The CDR3 sequence is CASSPGQRHSPLHF. The CDR3 DNA reads TGTGCCAGCAGCCCGGGACAGAGACATTCACCCCTCCACTTT.

This chain joins TRBV28 and TRBJ2-3; no clear D gene. The CDR3 has 14 residues. The germline V and J ends were trimmed by 8 bases and 0 bases, with 12 bases remaining between them. Germline V gene sequence: CDR1 MDHEN, CDR2 SYDVKM. This CDR3 is CASWSSTSTDTQYF. The CDR3 DNA sequence: TGTGCCAGCTGGTCGTCAACTAGCACAGATACGCAGTATTTT.

This clone has more than one count but fewer than ten. The chain uses TRBV6-5 and TRBJ1-5; TRBD1 matches 8 bases. There are 13 residues in the CDR3. CDR1 MNHEY and CDR2 SVGAGI come from the germline V gene. V trimming: 6 bases; J trimming: 7 bases; junction bases outside the gene matches: 5. As DNA, the CDR3 is TGTGCCAGCAGGCTTACAGGGGGACAGCCCCAGCATTTT. Protein: CASRLTGGQPQHF.

The gene calls are TRBV2 and TRBJ1-1; tentative D call: TRBD1 (6 bases). CDR1 and CDR2 from the germline V gene are SNHLY and FYNNEI. The CDR3 extends over 13 amino acids. The V end lost 8 bases, the J end lost 0 bases, and 10 bases lay between the germline ends. The CDR3 is CASGDTLNTEAFF. DNA of the CDR3: TGTGCCAGCGGGGACACCTTGAACACTGAAGCTTTCTTT.

The rearrangement links TRBV28 to TRBJ2-7; 7 bases are a match to TRBD2. This CDR3 comprises 14 residues. V trimming: 6 bases; J trimming: 2 bases; junction bases outside the gene matches: 7. Germline V gene sequence: CDR1 MDHEN, CDR2 SYDVKM. CDR3 sequence: CASSWTSGAYEQYF. CDR3 coding DNA: TGTGCCAGCAGCTGGACTAGTGGGGCCTACGAGCAGTACTTC.

The chain uses TRBV5-4 and TRBJ2-5, with 12 nucleotides matching TRBD2. CDR1 SGHNT and CDR2 YYREEE come from the germline V gene (reference sequence). The trim removed 4 bases at V and 4 bases at J, leaving 8 bases unmatched. This CDR3 has 16 amino acids. This CDR3 is CASSDLGLAGRETQYF. The CDR3, as DNA: TGTGCCAGCAGCGACCTAGGACTAGCGGGACGAGAGACCCAGTACTTC.

The chain employs TRBV28 and TRBJ1-5; 10 bases fit TRBD1. Germline V lookup: CDR1 MDHEN, CDR2 SYDVKM. The CDR3 is made up of 16 amino acids. V gave up 6 bases and J gave up 4 bases; unmatched junction bases: 9. The CDR3 loop is CASSGRQGQGNQPQHF. The CDR3 region has the DNA TGTGCCAGCAGCGGTCGCCAGGGACAGGGGAATCAGCCCCAGCATTTT.

The chain joins TRBV5-1 to TRBJ2-1, with 7 bases matching TRBD1. In germline, CDR1 is SGHRS, CDR2 YFSETQ. The CDR3 has 15 amino acids. Unmatched junction bases numbered 6, after V lost 3 bases and J lost 3 bases. The CDR3 region has the DNA TGCGCCAGCAGCTCTGACAGGGCCGTCTACAATGAGCAGTTCTTC. As protein: CASSSDRAVYNEQFF. Combining the CDR3 with reference TRBV5-1 and TRBJ2-1 gives the whole variable domain KAGVTQTPRYLIKTRGQQVTLSCSPISGHRSVSWYQQTPGQGLQFLFEYFSETQRNKGNFPGRFSGRQFSNSRSEMNVSTLELGDSALYLCASSSDRAVYNEQFFGPGTRLTVL.

In regard to this clone: At the DNA level, this CDR3 is encoded by other sequences in the same sample as well. The gene calls are TRBV20-1 and TRBJ2-5; the D is unclear. Trimming pared 5 bases from V and 5 bases from J, leaving 6 bases between. Germline V gives CDR1 DFQATT, CDR2 SNEGSKA (reference sequence). This CDR3 has 10 amino acids. This chain's CDR3 is CSAARETQYF. In nucleotides, the CDR3 is TGCAGTGCTGCCCGGGAGACCCAGTACTTC.